A single sample gave rise to the 18 T cell receptor beta chains below, sequenced in a study of cytomegalovirus exposure and HLA in healthy donors. The PCR ran on 60 Vbeta and 13 Jbeta primers. Produced via immunoSEQ multiplex PCR; TCRdb's table is partial and in-frame only. The repertoire holds roughly 130,000 clones, 75% to 90% seen once, with 1% in the top ten. Sequenced input: PBMCs. All receptors come from a man aged 35-49 years in good health and CMV-seronegative.

The chain combines TRBV4-2 with TRBJ2-7, with D perhaps matching TRBD1 (5 bases). V was cut by 1 base and J by 3 bases, with 10 bases left in between. Germline loops: CDR1 LGHNA, CDR2 YNFKEQ. The CDR3 is 14 amino acids. The CDR3 nucleotides are TGTGCCAGCAGCCAAGTGGGGCTAGTCTACGAGCAGTACTTC. This encodes CASSQVGLVYEQYF.

This chain links TRBV29-1 with TRBJ2-5, with 8 bases lining up with TRBD1. This CDR3 comprises 13 residues. V shed 6 bases and J 3 bases; nucleotides not matched to a gene: 6. In germline, CDR1 is SQVTM, CDR2 ANQGSEA. The CDR3 here is CSVISTGEETQYF. CDR3 nucleotide sequence: TGCAGCGTGATATCGACAGGGGAAGAGACCCAGTACTTC.

This chain's CDR3 is CAWRQTGSAAGYTF. CDR3 in DNA: TGTGCCTGGAGGCAAACAGGGAGCGCAGCTGGCTACACCTTC. The V and J genes are TRBV30 and TRBJ1-2; weak D call: TRBD1 (6 bases). Looked up from germline, CDR1 is GTSNPN and CDR2 is SVGIG (reference sequence). Trimming stripped 3 bases from V and 7 bases from J, with 18 bases between. This CDR3 has 14 amino acids.

J is TRBJ1-1 and V is TRBV10-3, with TRBD1 matching 8 bases. This CDR3 comprises 15 residues. Per the germline V gene, CDR1 is ENHRY and CDR2 is SYGVKD. Trimming removed 4 bases from V and 0 bases from J; junction bases left unmatched: 4. In DNA, the CDR3 is TGTGCCATCAGTGGGACAGGGTTAATGAACACTGAAGCTTTCTTT. Translation: CAISGTGLMNTEAFF.

The V gene is TRBV28, the J gene TRBJ2-7; unclear D gene. Germline V gene lookup returns CDR1 MDHEN and CDR2 SYDVKM. The V gene lost 10 bases and the J gene lost 4 bases, with 17 bases spanning the gap. This CDR3 spans 13 amino acids. CDR3 amino acids: CAIQQSVQYEQYF. DNA for the CDR3: TGTGCCATCCAGCAGAGCGTGCAGTACGAGCAGTACTTC.

The V gene is TRBV2, the J gene TRBJ1-1; D uncertain. V lost 2 bases and J 0 bases, leaving 16 bases between the germline ends. The CDR3 is 17 amino acids. Per the germline V gene, CDR1 is SNHLY and CDR2 is FYNNEI. The CDR3 DNA is TGTGCCAGCAGTGAAATTGGGAGGTCGGCTCTGAACACTGAAGCTTTCTTT. Its translation is CASSEIGRSALNTEAFF. Based on the CDR3 plus reference TRBV2 and TRBJ1-1, the full variable domain is EPEVTQTPSHQVTQMGQEVILRCVPISNHLYFYWYRQILGQKVEFLVSFYNNEISEKSEIFDDQFSVERPDGSNFTLKIRSTKLEDSAMYFCASSEIGRSALNTEAFFGQGTRLTVV.

The J gene is TRBJ2-3, the V gene TRBV4-2, with 12 bases aligning to TRBD2. CDR1 and CDR2 from the germline V gene are LGHNA and YNFKEQ. The CDR3 is 16 residues long. The V and J ends lost 3 bases and 7 bases, in that order; junction bases with no gene match: 8. CDR3 loop: CASSQQSSGGGNTQYF. The CDR3 nucleotides read TGTGCCAGCAGCCAGCAATCTAGCGGGGGGGGGAATACGCAGTATTTT.

This clone was counted a few times. V usage is TRBV6-6 and J usage is TRBJ2-3; maybe TRBD1 (5 bases). The CDR3 has 15 amino acids. V gave up 1 base and J gave up 0 bases, with 8 bases separating them. The germline gives CDR1 MNHNY, CDR2 SVGAGI (reference sequence). DNA of the CDR3: TGTGCCAGCAGTTACTGGACAACTAGCACAGATACGCAGTATTTT. Translating it yields CASSYWTTSTDTQYF.

The rearrangement uses TRBV18 and TRBJ1-1; D ambiguous. V was pared by 6 bases and J by 0 bases, with 17 bases between. Germline CDR1 reads KGHSH; CDR2 reads LQKENI. There are 16 residues in the CDR3. The CDR3 spells CASSLSVLPMNTEAFF. DNA for the CDR3: TGTGCCAGCTCCCTCTCGGTCCTACCAATGAACACTGAAGCTTTCTTT.

The V and J genes are TRBV10-1 and TRBJ1-1; D gene ambiguous. The CDR3 has 14 residues. Germline loops: CDR1 WNHNN, CDR2 SYGVQD (reference sequence). V shed 6 bases and J shed 0 bases, with 11 bases lying between them. The CDR3 loop is CASRAGGVNTEAFF. The DNA of the CDR3 is TGCGCCAGCAGGGCTGGAGGAGTGAACACTGAAGCTTTCTTT.

The gene calls are TRBV9 and TRBJ2-2; D is possibly TRBD1 (6 bases). CDR3 size: 14 residues. Trimming cost V 4 bases and J 3 bases, with 10 bases left between them. CDR1 is SGDLS, CDR2 YYNGEE, per germline. In DNA form, the CDR3 reads TGTGCCAGCAGCCGGGACACCTACACCGGGGAGCTGTTTTTT. It specifies CASSRDTYTGELFF.

The chain employs TRBV29-1 and TRBJ2-7; D remains ambiguous. This CDR3 spans 12 amino acids. The germline V gene encodes CDR1 SQVTM and CDR2 ANQGSEA. Trimming took 2 bases from V and 4 from J, leaving 9 bases between them. Here the CDR3 reads CSVETGLYEQYF. CDR3 coding DNA: TGCAGCGTTGAAACCGGTTTGTACGAGCAGTACTTC.

As DNA, the CDR3 is TGTGCCAGCAGCTTCGACGGGAGAGGTGCAGATACGCAGTATTTT. Amino acid sequence: CASSFDGRGADTQYF. J is TRBJ2-3 and V is TRBV11-2, with D perhaps TRBD2 (6 bases). Germline values: CDR1 SGHAT, CDR2 FQNNGV. Trimming removed 3 bases from V and 4 bases from J, with 14 bases in between. CDR3 length: 15 residues.

The chain combines TRBV5-4 with TRBJ2-7; TRBD1 matches at 9 bases. CDR1 SGHNT and CDR2 YYREEE come from the germline V gene (reference sequence). The V and J ends lost 0 bases and 7 bases, in that order; junction bases with no gene match: 8. This CDR3 has 15 amino acids. The CDR3: CASSLARQGVREQYF. The DNA of the CDR3 is TGTGCCAGCAGCTTGGCCCGACAGGGGGTTAGAGAGCAGTACTTC.

The gene calls are TRBV11-2 and TRBJ2-7; 11 bases line up with TRBD1. J was trimmed by 6 bases and V by 5 bases; bases with no gene match: 9. The CDR3 has 15 amino acids. The germline gives CDR1 SGHAT, CDR2 FQNNGV. The chain's CDR3 is CASSTLLGQGGEQYF. The CDR3 DNA reads TGTGCCAGCAGCACCCTACTGGGACAGGGGGGCGAGCAGTACTTC.

This rearrangement joins TRBV18 to TRBJ2-1; 8 bases map to TRBD1. V lost 3 bases and J lost 1; bases outside the gene matches: 2. This CDR3 has 15 residues. The germline V gene encodes CDR1 KGHSH and CDR2 LQKENI. The CDR3 is CASSPGTGSYNEQFF. The CDR3 nucleotides are TGTGCCAGCTCACCCGGGACAGGTTCCTACAATGAGCAGTTCTTC.

J is TRBJ2-7 and V is TRBV5-6, with 7 bases fitting TRBD1. CDR3 length equals 13 residues. V trimming: 3 bases; J trimming: 7 bases; junction bases outside the gene matches: 7. Germline values: CDR1 SGHDT, CDR2 YYEEEE. The CDR3 nucleotides are TGTGCCAGCAGCTATCGACAGGGCTGGGAGCAGTACTTC. It yields the protein CASSYRQGWEQYF.

The rearrangement joins TRBV6-5 to TRBJ1-3; TRBD1 is a possible D gene (6 bases). The germline V gene encodes CDR1 MNHEY and CDR2 SVGAGI. This CDR3 region has 15 residues. Trimming took 2 bases from V and 2 from J, leaving 10 bases between them. CDR3 in DNA: TGTGCCAGCAGTTACCAACAGGGCCCTGGAAACACCATATATTTT. Its protein is CASSYQQGPGNTIYF.